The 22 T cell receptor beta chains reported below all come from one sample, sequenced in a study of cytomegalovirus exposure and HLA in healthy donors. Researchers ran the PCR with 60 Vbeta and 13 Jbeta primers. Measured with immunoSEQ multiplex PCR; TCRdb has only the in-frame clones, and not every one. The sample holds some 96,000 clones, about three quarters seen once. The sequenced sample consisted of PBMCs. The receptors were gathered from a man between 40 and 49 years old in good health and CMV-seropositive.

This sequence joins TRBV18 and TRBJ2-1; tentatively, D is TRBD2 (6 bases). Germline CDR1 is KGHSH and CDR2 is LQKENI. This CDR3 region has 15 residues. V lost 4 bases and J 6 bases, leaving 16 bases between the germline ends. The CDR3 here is CASSHGSVKGNEQFF. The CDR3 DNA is TGTGCCAGCTCACACGGGAGCGTAAAGGGCAATGAGCAGTTCTTC.

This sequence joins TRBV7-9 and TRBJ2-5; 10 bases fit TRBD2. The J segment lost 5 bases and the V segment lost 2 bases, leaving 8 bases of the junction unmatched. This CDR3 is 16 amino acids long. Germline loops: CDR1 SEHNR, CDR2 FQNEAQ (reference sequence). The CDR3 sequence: CASSLSVLAGSETQYF. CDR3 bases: TGTGCCAGCAGCTTATCGGTACTAGCGGGGTCGGAGACCCAGTACTTC. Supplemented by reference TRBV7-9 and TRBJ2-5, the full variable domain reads DTGVSQNPRHKITKRGQNVTFRCDPISEHNRLYWYRQTLGQGPEFLTYFQNEAQLEKSRLLSDRFSAERPKGSFSTLEIQRTEQGDSAMYLCASSLSVLAGSETQYFGPGTRLLVL.

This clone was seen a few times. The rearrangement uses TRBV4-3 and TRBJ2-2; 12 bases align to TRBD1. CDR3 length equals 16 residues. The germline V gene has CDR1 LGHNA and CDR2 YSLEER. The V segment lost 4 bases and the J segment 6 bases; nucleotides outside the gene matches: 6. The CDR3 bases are TGCGCCAGCAGCCTGACCGGGACAGGGGGCCCCGGGGAGCTGTTTTTT. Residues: CASSLTGTGGPGELFF.

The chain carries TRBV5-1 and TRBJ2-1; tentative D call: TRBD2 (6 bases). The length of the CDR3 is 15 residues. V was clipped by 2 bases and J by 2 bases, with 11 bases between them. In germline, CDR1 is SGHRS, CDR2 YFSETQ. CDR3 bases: TGCGCCAGCAGCTTCGGGGGAGGCACCTACAATGAGCAGTTCTTC. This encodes CASSFGGGTYNEQFF.

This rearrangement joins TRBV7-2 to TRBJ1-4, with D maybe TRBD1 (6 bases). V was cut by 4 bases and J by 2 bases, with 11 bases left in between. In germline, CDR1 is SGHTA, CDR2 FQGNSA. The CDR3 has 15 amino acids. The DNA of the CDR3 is TGTGCCAGCAGCTATCAGGGGTCTACTAATGAAAAACTGTTTTTT. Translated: CASSYQGSTNEKLFF.

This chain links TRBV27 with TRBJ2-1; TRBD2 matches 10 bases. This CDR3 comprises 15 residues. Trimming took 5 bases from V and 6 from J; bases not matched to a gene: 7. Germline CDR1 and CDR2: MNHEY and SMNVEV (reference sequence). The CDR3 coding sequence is TGTGCCAGCAGTAAAAGCGGGAGGGCCCCCAATGAGCAGTTCTTC. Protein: CASSKSGRAPNEQFF.

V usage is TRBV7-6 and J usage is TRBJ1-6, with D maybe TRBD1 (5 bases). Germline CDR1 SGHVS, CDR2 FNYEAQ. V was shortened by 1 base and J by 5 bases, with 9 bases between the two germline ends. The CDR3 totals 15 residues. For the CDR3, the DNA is TGTGCCAGCAGCTTAGGGATAGGGGATAATTCACCCCTCCACTTT. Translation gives CASSLGIGDNSPLHF.

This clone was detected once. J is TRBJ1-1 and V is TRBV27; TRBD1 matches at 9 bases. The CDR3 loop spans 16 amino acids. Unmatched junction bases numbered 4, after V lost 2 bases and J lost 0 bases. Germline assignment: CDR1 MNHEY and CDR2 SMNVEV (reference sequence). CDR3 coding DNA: TGTGCCAGCAGTTTAGGACAGGGGCTCATGAACACTGAAGCTTTCTTT. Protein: CASSLGQGLMNTEAFF.

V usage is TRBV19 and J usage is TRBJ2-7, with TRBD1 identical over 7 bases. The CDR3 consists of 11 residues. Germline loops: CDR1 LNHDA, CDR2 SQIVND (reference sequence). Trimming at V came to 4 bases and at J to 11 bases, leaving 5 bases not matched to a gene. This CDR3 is CASSNTGVEYF. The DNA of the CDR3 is TGTGCCAGTAGTAACACAGGGGTGGAGTACTTC.

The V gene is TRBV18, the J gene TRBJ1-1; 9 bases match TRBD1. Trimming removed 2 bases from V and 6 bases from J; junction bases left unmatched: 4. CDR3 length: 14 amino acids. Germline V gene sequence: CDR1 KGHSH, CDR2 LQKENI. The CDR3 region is CASSPAQGAPEAFF. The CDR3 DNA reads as TGTGCCAGCTCACCAGCACAGGGGGCTCCTGAAGCTTTCTTT.

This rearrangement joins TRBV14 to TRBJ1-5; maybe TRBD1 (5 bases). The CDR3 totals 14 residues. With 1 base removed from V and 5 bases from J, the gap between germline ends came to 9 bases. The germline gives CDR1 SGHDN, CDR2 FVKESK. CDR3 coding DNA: TGTGCCAGCAGCCAAGCAGGGTCGTATCAGCCCCAGCATTTT. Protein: CASSQAGSYQPQHF. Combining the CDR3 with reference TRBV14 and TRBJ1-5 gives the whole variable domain EAGVTQFPSHSVIEKGQTVTLRCDPISGHDNLYWYRRVMGKEIKFLLHFVKESKQDESGMPNNRFLAERTGGTYSTLKVQPAELEDSGVYFCASSQAGSYQPQHFGDGTRLSIL.

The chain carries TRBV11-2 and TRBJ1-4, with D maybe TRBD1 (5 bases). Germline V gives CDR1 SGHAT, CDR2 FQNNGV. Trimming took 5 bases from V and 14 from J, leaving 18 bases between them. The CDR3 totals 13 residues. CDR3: CASSGGTVGQLFF. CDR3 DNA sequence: TGTGCCAGCAGCGGAGGGACCGTCGGGCAGCTGTTTTTT.

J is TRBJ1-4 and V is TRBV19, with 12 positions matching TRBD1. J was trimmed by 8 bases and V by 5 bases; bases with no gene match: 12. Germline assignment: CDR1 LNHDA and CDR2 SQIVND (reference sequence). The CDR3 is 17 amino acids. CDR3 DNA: TGTGCCAGTAGTGGCGGGACCGGGACAGGGGGCGAAGAAAAACTGTTTTTT. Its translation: CASSGGTGTGGEEKLFF.

Written as DNA, the CDR3 is TGTGCCAGCCTACCCCCCGGGGCCAACGTCCTGACTTTC. Translated: CASLPPGANVLTF. V usage is TRBV6-1 and J usage is TRBJ2-6; D unclear. Germline CDR1 reads MNHNS; CDR2 reads SASEGT. Trimming left V 8 bases short and J 4 bases short, with 9 bases between. This CDR3 contains 13 residues.

The CDR3 nucleotides are TGTGCCAGTGGACTGAACAGGGGAACTAATGAAAAACTGTTTTTT. Protein product: CASGLNRGTNEKLFF. This chain uses TRBV19 with TRBJ1-4; 7 nucleotides match TRBD1. This CDR3 spans 15 amino acids. Per the germline V gene, CDR1 is LNHDA and CDR2 is SQIVND (reference sequence). The V and J ends lost 8 bases and 1 base, in that order; junction bases with no gene match: 7. Full variable domain (missing parts from reference TRBV19 and TRBJ1-4): DGGITQSPKYLFRKEGQNVTLSCEQNLNHDAMYWYRQDPGQGLRLIYYSQIVNDFQKGDIAEGYSVSREKKESFPLTVTSAQKNPTAFYLCASGLNRGTNEKLFFGSGTQLSVL.

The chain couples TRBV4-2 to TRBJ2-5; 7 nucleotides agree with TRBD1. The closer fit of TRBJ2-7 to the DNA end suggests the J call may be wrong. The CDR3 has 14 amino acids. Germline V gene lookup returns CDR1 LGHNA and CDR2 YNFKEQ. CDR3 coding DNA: TGTGCCAGCAGCCAAGAGGACAGGTCCTACGAGCAGTACTTC. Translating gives CASSQEDRSYEQYF.

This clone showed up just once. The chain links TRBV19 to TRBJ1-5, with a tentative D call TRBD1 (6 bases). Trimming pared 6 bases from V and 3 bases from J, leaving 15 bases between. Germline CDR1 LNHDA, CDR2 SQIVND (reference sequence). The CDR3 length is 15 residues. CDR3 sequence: CASSVSGQSNQPQHF. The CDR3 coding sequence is TGTGCCAGTAGCGTGAGCGGACAGTCCAATCAGCCCCAGCATTTT.

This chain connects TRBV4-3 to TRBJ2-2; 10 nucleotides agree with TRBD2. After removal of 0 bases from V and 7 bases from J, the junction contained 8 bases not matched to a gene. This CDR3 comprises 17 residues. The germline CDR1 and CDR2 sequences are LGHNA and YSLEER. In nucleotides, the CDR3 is TGCGCCAGCAGCCAAGAAGGGCTAGCGGGAGTTCGCGGGGAGCTGTTTTTT. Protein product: CASSQEGLAGVRGELFF.

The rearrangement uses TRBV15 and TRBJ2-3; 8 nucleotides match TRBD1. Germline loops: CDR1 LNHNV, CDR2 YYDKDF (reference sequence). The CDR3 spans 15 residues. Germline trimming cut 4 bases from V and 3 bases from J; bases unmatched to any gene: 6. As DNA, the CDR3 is TGTGCCACCAGCAACACAGGACAGGGTACAGATACGCAGTATTTT. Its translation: CATSNTGQGTDTQYF.

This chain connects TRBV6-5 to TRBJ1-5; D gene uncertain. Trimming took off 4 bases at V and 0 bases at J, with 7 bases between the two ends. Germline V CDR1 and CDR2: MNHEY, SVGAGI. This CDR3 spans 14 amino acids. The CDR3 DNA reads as TGTGCCAGCAGTTCAGAAAATAGCAATCAGCCCCAGCATTTT. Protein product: CASSSENSNQPQHF.

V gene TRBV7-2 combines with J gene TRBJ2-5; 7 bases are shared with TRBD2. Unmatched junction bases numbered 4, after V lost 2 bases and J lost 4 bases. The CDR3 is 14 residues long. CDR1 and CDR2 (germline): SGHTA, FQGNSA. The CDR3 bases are TGTGCCAGCAGCTTAATGGTAGCGGGAGAGACCCAGTACTTC. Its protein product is CASSLMVAGETQYF.

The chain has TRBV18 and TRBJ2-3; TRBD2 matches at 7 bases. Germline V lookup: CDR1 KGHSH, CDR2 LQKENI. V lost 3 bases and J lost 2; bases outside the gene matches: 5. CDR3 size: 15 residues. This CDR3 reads CASSPLGGTTDTQYF. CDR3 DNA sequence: TGTGCCAGCTCACCCTTGGGAGGGACCACAGATACGCAGTATTTT.